The 28 T cell receptor beta chains listed next were all sequenced from one sample in a study of patients with pleural tuberculosis. TCRdb reprocessed the reads via MiXCR and lists one record per CDR3 protein. The sample contains around 50,000 distinct CDR3 sequences, less than 9.5% of which appear only once. Receptors originate from a human donor with pleural tuberculosis.

This clonotype came up a few times. This clone may be a read error of a much larger clone one base away. The gene calls are TRBV28 and TRBJ1-4, with a weak D call TRBD1 (6 bases). Germline assignment: CDR1 MDHEN and CDR2 SYDVKM. Trimming left V 6 bases short and J 7 bases short, with 12 bases between. The CDR3 totals 13 residues. CDR3 in DNA: TGTGCCAGCAGAGAACAGGGCGGTGAAAAACTGTTTTTT. This gives the protein CASREQGGEKLFF. Based on the CDR3 plus reference TRBV28 and TRBJ1-4, the full variable domain is DVKVTQSSRYLVKRTGEKVFLECVQDMDHENMFWYRQDPGLGLRLIYFSYDVKMKEKGDIPEGYSVSREKKERFSLILESASTNQTSMYLCASREQGGEKLFFGSGTQLSVL.

The chain combines TRBV29-1 with TRBJ1-2; possible D gene TRBD1, 6 bases. Trimming shortened V by 5 bases and J by 3 bases, and 13 bases separated the two germline ends. The CDR3 is 13 amino acids. From germline, CDR1 is SQVTM and CDR2 ANQGSEA. CDR3 residues: CSVRTTGDYGYTF. For the CDR3, the DNA is TGCAGCGTTCGGACGACAGGAGACTATGGCTACACCTTC.

This clonotype was picked up many times. J is TRBJ2-7 and V is TRBV28, with D possibly TRBD1 on 6 matching bases. CDR3 size: 13 residues. Germline CDR1 and CDR2: MDHEN and SYDVKM. Trimming left V 6 bases short and J 7 bases short, with 16 bases between. The CDR3, as DNA: TGTGCCAGCAGCCGAGTTTCTACAGGGGAGCAGTACTTC. It translates to CASSRVSTGEQYF.

This clonotype was seen at least ten times. The junction shows a germline mismatch at one end, possibly a read error. The chain links TRBV5-6 to TRBJ1-6; no clear D gene. Germline V gene sequence: CDR1 SGHDT, CDR2 YYEEEE. The CDR3 runs to 16 residues. CDR3 loop: CASSFQSSSYNSPLHF. The CDR3 bases are TGTGCCAGTAGCTTCCAGTCGAGCTCCTATAATTCACCCCTCCACTTT.

This clonotype was seen ten or more times. J is TRBJ2-3 and V is TRBV2; no firm D call. The CDR3 consists of 13 residues. CDR1 and CDR2 (germline): SNHLY, FYNNEI. V lost 2 bases and J lost 1, with 4 bases in between. This chain's CDR3 is CASSEPRTDTQYF. The CDR3 DNA follows: TGTGCCAGCAGTGAACCCCGCACAGATACGCAGTATTTT.

This clonotype was counted many times. The rearrangement links TRBV7-1 to TRBJ2-3, with 8 bases lining up with TRBD2. TRBV7-1 is designated an ORF whose function remains uncertain. This CDR3 is 16 amino acids long. V shed 0 bases, J shed 5 bases, and the junction held 7 bases outside the gene matches. The CDR3 region has the DNA TGTGCCAGCAGCTCAGCCAGCGGGAGCGGTATAGATACGCAGTATTTT. Amino acid sequence: CASSSASGSGIDTQYF.

This clonotype appeared many times. The V and J genes are TRBV2 and TRBJ2-5; D not certain. Germline V gene data show CDR1 as SNHLY and CDR2 as FYNNEI. The V end lost 6 bases, the J end lost 10 bases, and 3 bases lay between the germline ends. CDR3 size: 8 residues. The CDR3 region is CASRSQYF. DNA for the CDR3: TGTGCCAGCAGGAGCCAGTACTTC.

In its sample, this clonotype was seen many times. CDR3 bases: TGTGCCAGCAGATCAGGGGACAGGGTGTATGAGCAGTTCTTC. Encoded protein: CASRSGDRVYEQFF. The rearrangement uses TRBV27 and TRBJ2-1; 9 nucleotides agree with TRBD1. The CDR3 is 14 residues long. Losses at the gene ends were 6 bases for V and 8 bases for J; bases not matched to a gene: 8. The germline V gene has CDR1 MNHEY and CDR2 SMNVEV (reference sequence).

This clonotype was seen at least ten times. This chain joins TRBV12-3 or TRBV12-4 and TRBJ2-7, with D maybe TRBD1 (7 bases). V lost 1 base and J 8 bases, leaving 18 bases between the germline ends. The CDR3 has 15 residues. CDR3 coding DNA: TGTGCCAGCAGTTTAGTTGGAGGGGGCGAGGTGAAGCAGTACTTC. It is translated as CASSLVGGGEVKQYF.

This clonotype was seen repeatedly, ten times or more. The chain has TRBV11-1 and TRBJ1-1; D perhaps matches TRBD1 (5 bases). V lost 3 bases and J lost 5, with 16 bases in between. Per germline, CDR1 SGHAT and CDR2 FQDESV (reference sequence). There are 15 residues in the CDR3. CDR3 in amino acids: CASSFQGLGGTEAFF. CDR3 nucleotides: TGTGCCAGCAGCTTCCAGGGACTCGGGGGGACTGAAGCTTTCTTT.

In this sample, this clonotype turned up many times. The chain employs TRBV6-2 or TRBV6-3 and TRBJ2-2; no clear D gene. From germline, CDR1 is MNHEY and CDR2 SVGEGT. The CDR3 is 12 amino acids. V lost 2 bases to trimming and J lost 3 bases, with 1 base between them. The CDR3: CASSYHTGELFF. The CDR3 region has the DNA TGTGCCAGCAGTTACCACACCGGGGAGCTGTTTTTT.

This chain connects TRBV27 to TRBJ2-7, with D possibly matching TRBD2 (6 bases). There are 15 residues in the CDR3. The V end was cut by 7 bases, the J end by 4 bases, with 20 bases between. From germline, CDR1 is MNHEY and CDR2 SMNVEV (reference sequence). CDR3 residues: CASKLNPTSFYEQYF. The CDR3 nucleotides read TGTGCCAGCAAACTAAACCCGACTAGTTTTTACGAGCAGTACTTC.

This rearrangement joins TRBV29-1 to TRBJ2-5, with D perhaps matching TRBD1 or TRBD2 (5 bases each). The germline V and J ends were trimmed by 1 base and 3 bases, with 9 bases remaining between them. The CDR3 has 13 amino acids. The germline V gene encodes CDR1 SQVTM and CDR2 ANQGSEA. CDR3 coding DNA: TGCAGCGTTGAAGGGGGACGTGAAGAGACCCAGTACTTC. This gives the protein CSVEGGREETQYF.

CDR3 loop: CASSVSGTGVGELFF. CDR3 sequence (DNA): TGTGCCAGCAGCGTATCCGGGACAGGGGTCGGGGAGCTGTTTTTT. The chain employs TRBV9 and TRBJ2-2; 10 positions agree with TRBD1. CDR3 length: 15 amino acids. Germline loops: CDR1 SGDLS, CDR2 YYNGEE. The V gene end was trimmed by 1 base and the J gene end by 7 bases; junction bases not matched to a gene: 4.

This clonotype was detected many times. The rearrangement links TRBV18 to TRBJ1-1, with D maybe TRBD1 (6 bases). Per the germline V gene, CDR1 is KGHSH and CDR2 is LQKENI. Trimming stripped 4 bases from V and 2 bases from J, with 14 bases between. The CDR3 has 15 amino acids. CDR3 residues: CASSLGGTGNTEAFF. The CDR3 nucleotides are TGTGCCAGCTCACTAGGGGGGACTGGAAACACTGAAGCTTTCTTT.

Ten or more counts support this clonotype. V usage is TRBV20-1 and J usage is TRBJ2-7, with D unclear. Trimming left V 0 bases short and J 7 bases short, with 4 bases between. Germline CDR1 reads DFQATT; CDR2 reads SNEGSKA (reference sequence). This CDR3 is 10 amino acids long. Here the CDR3 DNA reads TGCAGTGCTAGAGACGAGGAGCAGTACTTC. This encodes CSARDEEQYF.

This clonotype showed up just a few times. V usage is TRBV18 and J usage is TRBJ2-1; D unclear. This CDR3 region has 14 residues. V shed 4 bases and J shed 0 bases, with 7 bases lying between them. Germline-derived CDR1 and CDR2 are KGHSH and LQKENI. CDR3 amino acids: CASSLDLSYNEQFF. The CDR3 bases are TGTGCCAGCTCACTCGACCTCTCCTACAATGAGCAGTTCTTC.

This clonotype came up many times. The DNA of the CDR3 is TGCAGCGTTACCATCAGGGCGAGTGAGCAGTTCTTC. It translates to CSVTIRASEQFF. The chain links TRBV29-1 to TRBJ2-1; maybe TRBD1 (5 bases). The ends were cut back, 5 bases at V and 9 bases at J, with 14 bases in the middle. The CDR3 totals 12 residues. CDR1 is SQVTM, CDR2 ANQGSEA, per germline.

This clonotype turned up a few times. The J gene is TRBJ2-5, the V gene TRBV12-3 or TRBV12-4; D might be TRBD2 (6 bases). There are 14 residues in the CDR3. Deletions cut 5 bases from V and 4 bases from J, with 14 bases between. In nucleotides, the CDR3 is TGTGCCAGCAGTGCGAACCTGGGAGGAGAGACCCAGTACTTC. Protein sequence: CASSANLGGETQYF.

This clonotype was picked up many times. This chain links TRBV11-2 with TRBJ2-5; D is uncertain. V was trimmed by 7 bases and J by 3 bases, leaving 12 bases between them. CDR1 SGHAT and CDR2 FQNNGV come from the germline V gene. The CDR3 extends over 13 amino acids. The CDR3 nucleotides read TGTGCCAGCAAGCTGTATTTGGAAGAGACCCAGTACTTC. It is translated as CASKLYLEETQYF.

This clonotype came up a few times. The chain employs TRBV29-1 and TRBJ1-1; D perhaps matches TRBD1 (5 bases). V dropped 7 bases and J dropped 4 bases, with 16 bases sitting between them. The germline CDR1 and CDR2 sequences are SQVTM and ANQGSEA. This CDR3 is built from 13 residues. In DNA form, the CDR3 reads TGCAGCGGGGTGGGGGGAAAGGCCACTGAAGCTTTCTTT. It translates to CSGVGGKATEAFF.

This clonotype was seen a few times. The rearrangement joins TRBV12-3 or TRBV12-4 to TRBJ2-7, with D perhaps matching TRBD1 (6 bases). Trimming pared 4 bases from V and 2 bases from J, leaving 9 bases between. The CDR3 has 13 residues. CDR3 coding DNA: TGTGCCAGCAGTTCGTGGGACACCTACGAGCAGTACTTC. It codes for CASSSWDTYEQYF.

This clonotype showed up many times. The chain is built from TRBV28 and TRBJ2-1, with D tentatively TRBD1 (5 bases). Trimming pared 4 bases from V and 6 bases from J, leaving 16 bases between. The CDR3 extends over 15 amino acids. Germline V lookup: CDR1 MDHEN, CDR2 SYDVKM. In nucleotides, the CDR3 is TGTGCCAGCAGTTCCCTGAGACAGCCGGGCAATGAGCAGTTCTTC. The encoded protein is CASSSLRQPGNEQFF.

This clonotype was seen many times. CDR3 bases: TGTGCCAGCAGTCCACCCGACAGGGAGCAGTTCTTC. As protein: CASSPPDREQFF. This chain joins TRBV27 and TRBJ2-1, with a tentative D call TRBD1 (6 bases). With 5 bases removed from V and 10 bases from J, the gap between germline ends came to 12 bases. This CDR3 has 12 amino acids. Germline V gene data show CDR1 as MNHEY and CDR2 as SMNVEV (reference sequence).

In this sample, this clonotype turned up many times. The V call is TRBV4-2, the J call TRBJ2-1, with 9 bases lining up with TRBD1. CDR1 is LGHNA, CDR2 YNFKEQ, per germline. The CDR3 contains 14 residues. V shed 4 bases and J 5 bases; nucleotides not matched to a gene: 3. CDR3 sequence: CASSPGQGNNEQFF. The CDR3 coding sequence is TGTGCCAGCAGCCCGGGACAGGGAAACAATGAGCAGTTCTTC.

The table lists this clonotype with a count of one. V gene TRBV19 combines with J gene TRBJ1-2; D is possibly TRBD1 (6 bases). The CDR3 has 14 residues. Germline V gene lookup returns CDR1 LNHDA and CDR2 SQIVND (reference sequence). V was clipped by 11 bases and J by 2 bases, with 18 bases between them. CDR3 loop: CASRGAGWNYGYTF. In DNA, the CDR3 is TGTGCCTCAAGGGGGGCAGGATGGAACTATGGCTACACCTTC.

The sample holds many counts of this clonotype. The V gene is TRBV28, the J gene TRBJ1-2; possibly TRBD1 for D (5 bases). This CDR3 spans 12 amino acids. V lost 6 bases and J lost 4, with 9 bases in between. Germline-derived CDR1 and CDR2 are MDHEN and SYDVKM. The CDR3 region is CASRGQGYGYTF. The CDR3, as DNA: TGTGCCAGCAGGGGGCAGGGCTATGGCTACACCTTC.

This clonotype was counted at least ten times. The chain couples TRBV27 to TRBJ2-7; 9 bases fit TRBD2. The V gene end was trimmed by 2 bases and the J gene end by 3 bases; junction bases not matched to a gene: 5. Germline CDR1 reads MNHEY; CDR2 reads SMNVEV (reference sequence). CDR3 length: 15 amino acids. CDR3 in amino acids: CASSLIRAGGYEQYF. DNA of the CDR3: TGTGCCAGCAGTTTAATTCGAGCGGGAGGCTACGAGCAGTACTTC.